These T cell receptor beta chains were read from a single sample in a study of T cells of healthy individuals. TCRdb called the 5' RACE reads again in MiXCR, with one record for every CDR3 protein. The sample contains 65,000 to 95,000 distinct CDR3 sequences, about 5% of which appear only once. These receptors were taken from a female donor in good health. Both conserved end residues are part of each CDR3. The D gene is left open where the match is weak. Rows give clone size only sometimes, using once, few, many, or a class for an expanded clone.

few | TRBD1 | TRBJ2-7 | TRBV11-1 | TGTGCCAGCAGTGCCGGGACAGCACTTTTGGGCGACGAGCAGTACTTC | CASSAGTALLGDEQYF
. | TRBD1 | TRBJ1-4 | TRBV18 | TGTGCCAGCTCATCTCGCCCTCCGGGACAGATTAATGAAAAACTGTTTTTT | CASSSRPPGQINEKLFF
. | . | TRBJ1-1 | TRBV14 | TGTGCCAGCAGCCCAAGGACAGCGAACACTGAAGCTTTCTTT | CASSPRTANTEAFF
. | TRBD2 | TRBJ2-3 | TRBV11-2 | TGTGCCAGCAGCTTATCTGGGACTAGCGGGAGTACCCCCACAGATACGCAGTATTTT | CASSLSGTSGSTPTDTQYF
. | TRBD1 | TRBJ1-5 | TRBV6-5 | TGTGCCAGCAGTTACTCAGGGACAGATCAGCCCCAGCATTTT | CASSYSGTDQPQHF
many | TRBD2 | TRBJ2-1 | TRBV27 | TGTGCCAGCAGCAATTCACGGGAGCGGGGGGACAATGAGCAGTTCTTC | CASSNSRERGDNEQFF
many | TRBD2 | TRBJ2-3 | TRBV7-2 | TGTGCCAGCAGCCCAAGACTAGCAACAGATACGCAGTATTTT | CASSPRLATDTQYF
many | . | TRBJ2-1 | TRBV20-1 | TGCAGTGCTAGAGGGAGTATAAATGAGCAGTTCTTC | CSARGSINEQFF
few | TRBD1 | TRBJ1-2 | TRBV28 | TGTGCCAGCAGTTGGGACAGGGGCGATTGGAACTATGGCTACACCTTC | CASSWDRGDWNYGYTF
many | . | TRBJ2-5 | TRBV3-1 | TGTGCCAGCAGCCAAGGGCCACTAGGACAAGAGACCCAGTACTTC | CASSQGPLGQETQYF
many | . | TRBJ1-2 | TRBV6-2/TRBV6-3 | TGTGCCAGCAGTTACCTGGGGGGGCAGGTGATCTATGGCTACACCTTC | CASSYLGGQVIYGYTF
many | . | TRBJ2-3 | TRBV6-5 | TGTGCCAGCAGTTACCTAGGGGCCCCAGATACGCAGTATTTT | CASSYLGAPDTQYF
many | . | TRBJ1-1 | TRBV15 | TGTGCCACCAGCAGACGCAAGACAGGCGGGGATGAAGCTTTCTTT | CATSRRKTGGDEAFF
many | TRBD2 | TRBJ2-2 | TRBV20-1 | TGCAGTGCTAGAGCAAAGGGCCTAAGCGGGAGGGCCACCGGGGAGCTGTTTTTT | CSARAKGLSGRATGELFF
many | . | TRBJ2-7 | TRBV4-1 | TGCGCCAGCAGCCAAGTAGGGTCTCGCGAGCAGTACTTC | CASSQVGSREQYF
many | . | TRBJ1-1 | TRBV12-3/TRBV12-4 | TGTGCCAGCAGTTCTCCCTGGACTAAACGTATGAACACTGAAGCTTTCTTT | CASSSPWTKRMNTEAFF
many | . | TRBJ2-1 | TRBV14 | TGTGCCAGCACCTCCCTGGGGGGAGGCCACCTCAGTTACAATGAGCAGTTCTTC | CASTSLGGGHLSYNEQFF
few | TRBD1 | TRBJ1-4 | TRBV7-8 | TGTGCCAGCAGGCGCCCGGGACAGGGCAATGAAAAACTGTTTTTT | CASRRPGQGNEKLFF
few | . | TRBJ1-2 | TRBV4-2 | TGTGCCAGCAGCCAAGATAGACAGGAGTACTATGGCTACACCTTC | CASSQDRQEYYGYTF
many | . | TRBJ2-1 | TRBV4-2 | TGTGCCAGCAGCCAAGACCAGGGCAACAATGAGCAGTTCTTC | CASSQDQGNNEQFF
many | TRBD1 | TRBJ1-2 | TRBV28 | TGTGCCAGCAGTGTGGGACAGATCTATGGCTACACCTTC | CASSVGQIYGYTF
many | . | TRBJ1-6 | TRBV18 | TGTGCCAGCTCACCGGAGGGGCGTTCGGATTCACCCCTCCACTTT | CASSPEGRSDSPLHF
many | . | TRBJ2-2 | TRBV6-2/TRBV6-3 | TGTGCCAGCAGTACGGAGAGAAATAACACCGGGGAGCTGTTTTTT | CASSTERNNTGELFF